The rows below give T cell receptor beta chains drawn from one sample of a study of T cells in Graves' hyperthyroidism and ophthalmopathy. TCRdb redid the calling of the multiplex PCR reads with MiXCR, one entry per CDR3 protein. This table has over 350,000 distinct CDR3 sequences, about 15% appearing once. Sequenced input: blood. All receptors come from a man in his late teens or twenties with Graves' ophthalmopathy. Both conserved end residues are part of each CDR3. A D gene is named only where the DNA matches it firmly. Clone size is given for some rows only: seen once, a few or many times, or a class if the clone is expanded.

D gene	CDR3 length	V gene	J gene	clone size	CDR3 protein	CDR3 DNA
TRBD2	11	TRBV2	TRBJ2-1	many	CASDRTSGPFF	TGTGCCAGTGATCGGACTAGCGGGCCGTTCTTC
TRBD1	14	TRBV7-2	TRBJ1-2	many	CASSSQGQGYGYTF	TGTGCCAGCAGCTCACAGGGACAGGGCTATGGCTACACCTTC
NA	14	TRBV4-2	TRBJ2-5	once	CAGSRQPPRGTQYF	TGTGCCGGCAGCCGCCAGCCCCCCCGGGGGACCCAGTACTTC
TRBD2	15	TRBV10-3	TRBJ2-1	many	CAISTSGGIYNEQFF	TGTGCCATCAGCACTAGCGGGGGTATCTACAATGAGCAGTTCTTC
NA	16	TRBV20-1	TRBJ2-7	few	CSAIPFYGINSYEQYF	TGCAGTGCTATTCCCTTCTACGGGATTAACTCCTACGAGCAGTACTTC
NA	11	TRBV20-1	TRBJ2-7	many	CSASRVYEQYF	TGCAGTGCTAGTCGCGTTTACGAGCAGTACTTC
NA	15	TRBV5-6	TRBJ1-6	NA	CASSFFDSNNSPLHF	TGTGCCAGCAGCTTTTTTGATTCTAATAATTCACCCCTCCACTTT
TRBD1	15	TRBV29-1	TRBJ2-3	NA	CSVHPGTVSTDTQYF	TGCAGCGTTCACCCCGGGACAGTCAGCACAGATACGCAGTATTTT
TRBD1	14	TRBV11-2	TRBJ2-7	many	CASSLGTGSFEQYF	TGTGCCAGCAGCTTAGGGACAGGGTCATTCGAGCAGTACTTC
TRBD1	17	TRBV5-1	TRBJ2-3	many	CASSLVPLRGPGDTQYF	TGCGCCAGCAGCTTGGTGCCCCTCAGGGGGCCGGGAGATACGCAGTATTTT
NA	11	TRBV6-2/TRBV6-3	TRBJ1-1	NA	CASTLDTEAFF	TGTGCCAGCACTTTGGACACTGAAGCTTTCTTT
NA	15	TRBV30	TRBJ2-1	many	CAWSGWEGGGNEQFF	TGTGCCTGGAGTGGATGGGAGGGAGGGGGCAATGAGCAGTTCTTC
NA	11	TRBV19	TRBJ1-1	few	CASSIRGEAFF	TGTGCCAGTAGTATTAGGGGCGAAGCTTTCTTT
NA	17	TRBV4-1	TRBJ2-1	few	CASSRPEWELSYNEQFF	TGCGCCAGCAGCCGCCCCGAGTGGGAGCTCTCCTACAATGAGCAGTTCTTC
TRBD2	16	TRBV27	TRBJ2-1	few	CAIRPPLAGGPGEQFF	TGTGCCATCCGCCCTCCCTTAGCGGGAGGGCCTGGTGAGCAGTTCTTC
NA	11	TRBV20-1	TRBJ1-2	NA	CSATMNYGYTF	TGCAGTGCTACCATGAACTATGGCTACACCTTC
NA	10	TRBV12-3/TRBV12-4	TRBJ1-2	many	CASSLHGYTF	TGTGCCAGCAGTTTACATGGCTACACCTTC
TRBD1	15	TRBV6-1	TRBJ1-2	many	CASSHRTGGYYGYTF	TGTGCCAGCAGTCACCGGACAGGGGGCTATTATGGCTACACCTTC
TRBD2	15	TRBV7-3	TRBJ2-1	NA	CASSEEAGAYNEQFF	TGTGCCAGCAGTGAAGAAGCGGGGGCCTACAATGAGCAGTTCTTC
NA	15	TRBV9	TRBJ2-5	many	CASSPGDFPTETQYF	TGTGCCAGCAGCCCTGGGGACTTTCCGACGGAGACCCAGTACTTC
TRBD2	15	TRBV12-3/TRBV12-4	TRBJ2-5	NA	CASSGQRGGQETQYF	TGTGCCAGCAGTGGCCAGCGGGGGGGGCAAGAGACCCAGTACTTC
NA	14	TRBV11-2	TRBJ2-5	few	CAGSRGTPLRTQYF	TGTGCCGGTTCTCGAGGGACTCCCCTGCGGACCCAGTACTTC
TRBD1	14	TRBV19	TRBJ1-2	NA	CASRDRQGIYGYTF	TGTGCCAGTAGGGACCGACAGGGAATCTATGGCTACACCTTC
NA	13	TRBV10-2	TRBJ2-7	many	CASSVDISYEQYF	TGCGCCAGCAGCGTAGACATCTCCTACGAGCAGTACTTC